This T cell receptor beta chain came from a study of blood T cell repertoires in COVID-19. Overall study context: From the United States, Italy and Spain came samples of acute and convalescent COVID-19. T cells, B-cell-depleted T cells, or PBMCs provided the cDNA or gDNA that served as material.

CDR1 is LGHNT and CDR2 is FRNRAP in the germline V gene. The CDR3 extends over 13 amino acids. The ends were cut back, 6 bases at V and 3 bases at J, with 12 bases in the middle. As processed by the authors: Estimated nucleated cell counts came from reference gene primer amplification. Here immunoSEQ multiplex PCR was the method, and the copy in TCRdb shows in-frame clones only, minus some. V and J calls and clone size are copied from that table; D and trimming were computed from the DNA. This table holds more than 250,000 clones, 70% to 90% found once. The rearrangement uses TRBV12-5 and TRBJ2-7; D might be TRBD2 (6 bases). This TCR was recovered from a man in his 60s who had recovered from COVID-19. Sequencing input: peripheral blood. The CDR3 is CASGGGDFYEQYF. CDR3 nucleotides: TGTGCTAGTGGAGGAGGGGACTTCTACGAGCAGTACTTC.